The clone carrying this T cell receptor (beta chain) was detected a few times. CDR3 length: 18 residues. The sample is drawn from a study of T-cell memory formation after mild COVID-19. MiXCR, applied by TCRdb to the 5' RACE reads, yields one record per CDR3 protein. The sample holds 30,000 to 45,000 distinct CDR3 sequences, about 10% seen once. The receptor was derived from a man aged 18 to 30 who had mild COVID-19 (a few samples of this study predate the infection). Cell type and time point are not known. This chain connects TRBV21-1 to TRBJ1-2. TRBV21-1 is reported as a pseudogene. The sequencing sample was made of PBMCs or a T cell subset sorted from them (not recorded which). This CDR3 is CASSKVGPSRSTNYGYTF. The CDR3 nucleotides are TGTGCCAGCAGCAAAGTAGGGCCCTCAAGAAGTACTAACTATGGCTACACCTTC.